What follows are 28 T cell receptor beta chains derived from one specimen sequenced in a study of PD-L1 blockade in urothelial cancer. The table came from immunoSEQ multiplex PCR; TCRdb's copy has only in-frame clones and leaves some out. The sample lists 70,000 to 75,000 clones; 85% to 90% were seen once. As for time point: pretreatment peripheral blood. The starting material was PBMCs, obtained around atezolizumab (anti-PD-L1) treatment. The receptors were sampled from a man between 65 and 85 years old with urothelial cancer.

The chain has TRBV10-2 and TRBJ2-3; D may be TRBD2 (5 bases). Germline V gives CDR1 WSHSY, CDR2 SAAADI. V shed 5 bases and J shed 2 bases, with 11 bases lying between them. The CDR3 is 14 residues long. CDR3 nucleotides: TGCGCCAGCAGTCCGGACTCTTCCACAGATACGCAGTATTTT. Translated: CASSPDSSTDTQYF.

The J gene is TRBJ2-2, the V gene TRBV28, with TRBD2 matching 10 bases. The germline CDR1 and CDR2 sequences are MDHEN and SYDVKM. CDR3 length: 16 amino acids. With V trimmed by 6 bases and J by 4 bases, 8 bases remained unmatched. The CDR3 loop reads CASRLTSGTVTGELFF. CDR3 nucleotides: TGTGCCAGCAGATTAACTAGCGGGACCGTCACCGGGGAGCTGTTTTTT.

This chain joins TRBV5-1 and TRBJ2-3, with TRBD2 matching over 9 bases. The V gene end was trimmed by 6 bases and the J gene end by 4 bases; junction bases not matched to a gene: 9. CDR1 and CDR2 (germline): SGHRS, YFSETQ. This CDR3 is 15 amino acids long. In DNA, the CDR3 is TGCGCCAGCAAAGAAGTAGCGGGAGTTCCAGATACGCAGTATTTT. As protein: CASKEVAGVPDTQYF.

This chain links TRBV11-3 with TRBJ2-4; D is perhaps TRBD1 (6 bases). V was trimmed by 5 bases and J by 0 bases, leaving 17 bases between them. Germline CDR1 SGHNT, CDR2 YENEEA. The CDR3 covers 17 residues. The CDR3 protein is CASSRSALRGAKNIQYF. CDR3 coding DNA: TGTGCCAGCAGCCGCTCCGCTCTCAGGGGAGCCAAAAACATTCAGTACTTC.

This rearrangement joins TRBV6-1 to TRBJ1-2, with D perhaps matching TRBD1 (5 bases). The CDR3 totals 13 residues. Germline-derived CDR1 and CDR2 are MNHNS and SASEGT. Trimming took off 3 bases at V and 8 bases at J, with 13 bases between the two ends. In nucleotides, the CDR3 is TGTGCCAGCAGTGAGCCGGACACTCGAGGCTACACCTTC. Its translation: CASSEPDTRGYTF.

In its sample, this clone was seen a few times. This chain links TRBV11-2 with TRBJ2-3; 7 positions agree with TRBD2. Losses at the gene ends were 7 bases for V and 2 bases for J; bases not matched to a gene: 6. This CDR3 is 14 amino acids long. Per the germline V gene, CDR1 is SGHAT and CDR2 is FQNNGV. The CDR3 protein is CASTQSGNTDTQYF. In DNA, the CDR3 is TGTGCCAGCACACAAAGCGGGAACACAGATACGCAGTATTTT.

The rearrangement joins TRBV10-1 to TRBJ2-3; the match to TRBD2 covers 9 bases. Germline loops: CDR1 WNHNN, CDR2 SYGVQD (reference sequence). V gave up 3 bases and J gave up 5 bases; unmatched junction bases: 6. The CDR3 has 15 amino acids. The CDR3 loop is CASSDLGLAIDTQYF. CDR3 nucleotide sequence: TGCGCCAGCAGTGATCTGGGACTAGCAATAGATACGCAGTATTTT.

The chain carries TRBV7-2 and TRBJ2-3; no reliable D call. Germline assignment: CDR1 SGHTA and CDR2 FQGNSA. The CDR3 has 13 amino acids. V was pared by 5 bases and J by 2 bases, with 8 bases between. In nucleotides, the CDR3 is TGTGCCAGCAGCCCCTTCTTCACAGATACGCAGTATTTT. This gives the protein CASSPFFTDTQYF.

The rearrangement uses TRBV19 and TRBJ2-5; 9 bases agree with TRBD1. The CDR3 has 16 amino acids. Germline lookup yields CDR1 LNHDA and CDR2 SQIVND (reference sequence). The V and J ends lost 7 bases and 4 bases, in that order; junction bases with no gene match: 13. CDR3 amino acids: CASTPGTGRSGETQYF. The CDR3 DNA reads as TGTGCCAGTACCCCCGGGACAGGGAGAAGCGGAGAGACCCAGTACTTC. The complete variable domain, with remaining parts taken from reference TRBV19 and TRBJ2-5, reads DGGITQSPKYLFRKEGQNVTLSCEQNLNHDAMYWYRQDPGQGLRLIYYSQIVNDFQKGDIAEGYSVSREKKESFPLTVTSAQKNPTAFYLCASTPGTGRSGETQYFGPGTRLLVL.

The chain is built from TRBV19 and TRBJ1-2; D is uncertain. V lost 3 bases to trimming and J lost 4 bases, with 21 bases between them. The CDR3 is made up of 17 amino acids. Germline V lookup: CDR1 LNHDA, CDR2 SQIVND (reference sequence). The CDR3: CASSMGVGNKGFYGYTF. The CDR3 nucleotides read TGTGCCAGTAGTATGGGAGTGGGGAATAAAGGCTTCTATGGCTACACCTTC.

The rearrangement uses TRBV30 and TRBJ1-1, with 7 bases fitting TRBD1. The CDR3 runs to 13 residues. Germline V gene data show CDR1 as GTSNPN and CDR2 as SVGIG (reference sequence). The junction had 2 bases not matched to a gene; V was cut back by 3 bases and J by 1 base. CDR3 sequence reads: CAWSRTGNTEAFF. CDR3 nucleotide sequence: TGTGCCTGGAGCAGGACAGGGAACACTGAAGCTTTCTTT.

The DNA for the CDR3 is TGTGCCAGCTCCCCCCAAACAGGGAAGGTCTATGGCTACACCTTC. It codes for CASSPQTGKVYGYTF. V usage is TRBV18 and J usage is TRBJ1-2; the D gene is possibly TRBD1 (6 bases). Germline CDR1 is KGHSH and CDR2 is LQKENI. The germline V and J ends were trimmed by 6 bases and 4 bases, with 18 bases remaining between them. The CDR3 consists of 15 residues.

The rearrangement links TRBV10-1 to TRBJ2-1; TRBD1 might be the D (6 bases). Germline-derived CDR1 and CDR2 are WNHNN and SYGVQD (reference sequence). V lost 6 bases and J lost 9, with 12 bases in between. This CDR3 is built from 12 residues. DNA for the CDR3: TGCGCCAGCAGAAACAGGGTCGGTGAGCAGTTCTTC. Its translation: CASRNRVGEQFF.

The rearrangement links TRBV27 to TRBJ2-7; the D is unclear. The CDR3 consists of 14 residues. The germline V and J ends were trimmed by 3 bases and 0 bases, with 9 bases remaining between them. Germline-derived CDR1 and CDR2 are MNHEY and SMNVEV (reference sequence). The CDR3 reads CASSFGLHSYEQYF. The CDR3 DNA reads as TGTGCCAGCAGTTTTGGCCTCCACTCCTACGAGCAGTACTTC.

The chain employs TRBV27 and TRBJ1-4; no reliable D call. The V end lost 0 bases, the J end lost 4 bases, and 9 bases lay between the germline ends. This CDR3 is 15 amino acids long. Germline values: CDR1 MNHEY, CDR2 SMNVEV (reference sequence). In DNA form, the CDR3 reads TGTGCCAGCAGTTTATCGTGGAGAATTAATGAAAAACTGTTTTTT. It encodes CASSLSWRINEKLFF.

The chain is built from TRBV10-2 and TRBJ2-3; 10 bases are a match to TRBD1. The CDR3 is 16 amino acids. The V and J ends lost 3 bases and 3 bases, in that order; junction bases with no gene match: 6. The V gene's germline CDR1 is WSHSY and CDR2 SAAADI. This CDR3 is CASSDLDRGGTDTQYF. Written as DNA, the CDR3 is TGCGCCAGCAGTGACCTGGACAGGGGGGGGACAGATACGCAGTATTTT.

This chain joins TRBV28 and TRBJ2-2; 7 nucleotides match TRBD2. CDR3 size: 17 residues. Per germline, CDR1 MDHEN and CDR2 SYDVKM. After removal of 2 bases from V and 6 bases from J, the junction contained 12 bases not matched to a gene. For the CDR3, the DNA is TGTGCCAGCAGTTTACGCCAACTAGCGATGGACCCCGGGGAGCTGTTTTTT. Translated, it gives CASSLRQLAMDPGELFF.

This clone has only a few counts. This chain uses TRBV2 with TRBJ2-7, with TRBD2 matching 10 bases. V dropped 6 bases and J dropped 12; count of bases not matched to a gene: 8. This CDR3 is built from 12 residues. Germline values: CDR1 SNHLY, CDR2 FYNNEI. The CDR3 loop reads CASRGLASGGYF. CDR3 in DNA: TGTGCCAGCAGGGGACTAGCGTCGGGAGGGTACTTC.

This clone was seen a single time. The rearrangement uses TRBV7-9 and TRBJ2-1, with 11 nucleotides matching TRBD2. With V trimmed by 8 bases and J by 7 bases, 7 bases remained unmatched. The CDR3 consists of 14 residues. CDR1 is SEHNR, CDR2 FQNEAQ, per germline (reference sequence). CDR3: CASQTSGIGNEQFF. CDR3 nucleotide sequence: TGTGCCAGCCAGACTAGCGGGATTGGGAATGAGCAGTTCTTC.

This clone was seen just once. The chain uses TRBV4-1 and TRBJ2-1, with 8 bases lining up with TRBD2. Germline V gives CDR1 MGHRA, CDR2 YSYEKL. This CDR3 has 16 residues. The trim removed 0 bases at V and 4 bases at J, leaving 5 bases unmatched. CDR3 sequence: CASSQDVTSAYNEQFF. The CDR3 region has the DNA TGCGCCAGCAGCCAAGATGTGACTAGCGCGTACAATGAGCAGTTCTTC.

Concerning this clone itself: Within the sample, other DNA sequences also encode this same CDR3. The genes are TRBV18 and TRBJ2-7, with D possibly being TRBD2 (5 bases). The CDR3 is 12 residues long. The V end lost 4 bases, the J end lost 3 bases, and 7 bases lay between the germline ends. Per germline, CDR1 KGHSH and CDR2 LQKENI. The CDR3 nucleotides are TGTGCCAGCTCACTTCGGGACTACGAGCAGTACTTC. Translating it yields CASSLRDYEQYF.

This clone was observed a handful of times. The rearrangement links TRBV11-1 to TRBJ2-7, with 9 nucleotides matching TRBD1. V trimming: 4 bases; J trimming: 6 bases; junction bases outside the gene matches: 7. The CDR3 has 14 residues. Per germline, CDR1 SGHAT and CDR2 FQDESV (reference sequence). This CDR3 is CASSSRTGEVEQYF. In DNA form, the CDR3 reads TGTGCCAGCAGCTCCCGGACAGGGGAAGTCGAGCAGTACTTC.

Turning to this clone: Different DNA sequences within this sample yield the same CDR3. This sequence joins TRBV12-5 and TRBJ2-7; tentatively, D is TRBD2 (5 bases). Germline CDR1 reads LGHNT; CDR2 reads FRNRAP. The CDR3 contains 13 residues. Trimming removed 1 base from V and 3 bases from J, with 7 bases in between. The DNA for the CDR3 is TGTGCTAGTGGTTTGGCCGGAGGCTACGAGCAGTACTTC. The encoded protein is CASGLAGGYEQYF.

The DNA of the CDR3 is TGTGCCAGCAGCCCCGGGACTAGCGGGCGTTCAGATACGCAGTATTTT. Translated, it gives CASSPGTSGRSDTQYF. The chain links TRBV11-3 to TRBJ2-3, with TRBD2 identical over 12 bases. CDR3 length: 16 amino acids. In germline, CDR1 is SGHNT, CDR2 YENEEA. The J segment lost 4 bases and the V segment lost 5 bases, leaving 7 bases of the junction unmatched. Full variable domain (rest looked up from reference TRBV11-3 and TRBJ2-3): EAGVVQSPRYKIIEKKQPVAFWCNPISGHNTLYWYLQNLGQGPELLIRYENEEAVDDSQLPKDRFSAERLKGVDSTLKIQPAELGDSAVYLCASSPGTSGRSDTQYFGPGTRLTVL.

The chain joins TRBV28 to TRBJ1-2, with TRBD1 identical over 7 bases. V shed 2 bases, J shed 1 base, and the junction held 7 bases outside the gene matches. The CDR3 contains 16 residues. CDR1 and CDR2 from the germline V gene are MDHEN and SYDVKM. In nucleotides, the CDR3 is TGTGCCAGCAGTTTAATACAGGGGAGGATTAACTATGGCTACACCTTC. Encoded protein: CASSLIQGRINYGYTF.

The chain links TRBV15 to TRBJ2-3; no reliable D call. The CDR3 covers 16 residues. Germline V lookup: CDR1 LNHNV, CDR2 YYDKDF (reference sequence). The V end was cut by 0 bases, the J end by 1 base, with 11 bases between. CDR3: CATSREHKKGTDTQYF. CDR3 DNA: TGTGCCACCAGCAGAGAACACAAGAAAGGCACAGATACGCAGTATTTT.

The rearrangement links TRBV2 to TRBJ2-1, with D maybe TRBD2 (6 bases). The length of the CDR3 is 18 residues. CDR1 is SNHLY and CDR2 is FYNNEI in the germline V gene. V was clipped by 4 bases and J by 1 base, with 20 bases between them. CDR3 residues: CASSGLGISGHSYNEQFF. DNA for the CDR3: TGTGCCAGCAGTGGTTTAGGTATTAGCGGCCATTCCTACAATGAGCAGTTCTTC.

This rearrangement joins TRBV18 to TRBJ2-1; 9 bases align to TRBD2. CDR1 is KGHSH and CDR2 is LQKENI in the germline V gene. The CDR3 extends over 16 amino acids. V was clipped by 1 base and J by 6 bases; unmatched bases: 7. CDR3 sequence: CASSPLGLAGSNEQFF. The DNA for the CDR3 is TGTGCCAGCTCACCACTTGGGCTAGCGGGGTCCAATGAGCAGTTCTTC.